A selection of T cell receptor beta chains follows, all from one sample in a study of blood T cell repertoires in COVID-19. Libraries were prepared by immunoSEQ multiplex PCR; TCRdb keeps only in-frame clonotypes and omits some of them. The table includes 120,000 to 150,000 clones, 84% detected once. The sequencing input was PBMCs or T cells enriched from blood (not recorded which). These receptors originate from a man between 40 and 49 years old with acute COVID-19. Each CDR3 is given with its conserved first and last residue. A D gene is named only where the DNA matches it firmly. Where a row states a size, it is once, few, many or the class of an expanded clone; other rows omit it.

D | J | size | V | CDR3 | DNA
TRBD2 | TRBJ2-7 | . | TRBV6-2/TRBV6-3 | CASSLTSGSYEQYF | TGTGCCAGCAGCCTTACTAGCGGGAGTTACGAGCAGTACTTC
. | TRBJ1-1 | . | TRBV7-9 | CASSLVQGNTEAFF | TGTGCCAGCAGCTTAGTACAGGGGAACACTGAAGCTTTCTTT
. | TRBJ1-4 | few | TRBV3-1/TRBV3-2 | CASSQARGSNEKLFF | TGTGCCAGCAGCCAAGCACGGGGGTCGAATGAAAAACTGTTTTTT
. | TRBJ1-4 | . | TRBV6-5 | CASSTGLRNEKLFF | TGTGCCAGCAGTACAGGGCTGAGGAATGAAAAACTGTTTTTT
. | TRBJ1-6 | . | TRBV5-6 | CASSLRDTDNSPLHF | TGTGCCAGCAGCTTAAGAGATACCGATAATTCACCCCTCCACTTT
. | TRBJ2-1 | few | TRBV27 | CASCTPLYSSYNEQFF | TGTGCCAGCTGTACCCCTCTATACAGCTCCTACAATGAGCAGTTCTTC
. | TRBJ2-2 | . | TRBV25-1 | CASSAQGLSGELFF | TGTGCCAGCAGTGCCCAGGGTTTGAGTGGGGAGCTGTTTTTT
TRBD1 | TRBJ1-4 | . | TRBV5-1 | CASSPEDRVYEKLFF | TGCGCCAGCAGCCCGGAGGACAGGGTTTATGAAAAACTGTTTTTT
TRBD1 | TRBJ1-3 | . | TRBV5-1 | CASSTGTGGIKSSGNTIYF | TGCGCCAGCAGCACCGGGACAGGAGGGATTAAAAGCTCTGGAAACACCATATATTTT
. | TRBJ1-6 | . | TRBV4-1 | CASSQGRQGPYNSPLHF | TGCGCCAGCAGCCAAGGACGGCAGGGGCCATATAATTCACCCCTCCACTTT
TRBD1 | TRBJ2-7 | . | TRBV7-2 | CASTLPDRGSYEQYF | TGTGCCAGCACCCTACCCGACAGGGGTTCCTACGAGCAGTACTTC
. | TRBJ1-1 | . | TRBV12-3/TRBV12-4 | CASYLTQVGEAFF | TGTGCCAGCTACCTCACTCAGGTGGGCGAAGCTTTCTTT
. | TRBJ1-5 | . | TRBV4-2 | CASSLSGDVSQPQHF | TGTGCCAGCAGCCTCTCCGGGGATGTTAGTCAGCCCCAGCATTTT
TRBD2 | TRBJ2-3 | . | TRBV7-9 | CASSLKRGGRDTQYF | TGTGCCAGCAGCTTAAAGCGGGGGGGCAGAGATACGCAGTATTTT
TRBD1 | TRBJ1-3 | . | TRBV18 | CASSPRQGKDSGNTIYF | TGTGCCAGCTCACCCCGACAGGGGAAGGACTCTGGAAACACCATATATTTT
TRBD2 | TRBJ2-3 | . | TRBV5-1 | CASSPGTSGGPGNTDTQYF | TGCGCCAGCAGCCCCGGGACTAGCGGGGGCCCCGGGAACACAGATACGCAGTATTTT
. | TRBJ1-5 | . | TRBV6-5 | CASSDSQGFNQPQHF | TGTGCCAGCAGCGACAGCCAGGGTTTCAATCAGCCCCAGCATTTT
. | TRBJ1-2 | once | TRBV18 | CASSRETYGYTF | TGTGCCAGCTCGCGGGAGACCTATGGCTACACCTTC
. | TRBJ2-1 | . | TRBV27 | CASSFETSSGGSYNEQFF | TGTGCCAGCAGTTTTGAAACGAGTTCCGGGGGCTCCTACAATGAGCAGTTCTTC
TRBD1 | TRBJ2-1 | . | TRBV4-1 | CASSQEPSRRGLLDEQFF | TGCGCCAGCAGCCAAGAACCCTCTCGCAGGGGGCTATTGGATGAGCAGTTCTTC
. | TRBJ1-3 | . | TRBV9 | CASSDPIGGTPGNTIYF | TGTGCCAGCAGCGACCCCATTGGGGGGACTCCTGGAAACACCATATATTTT
TRBD2 | TRBJ2-1 | . | TRBV27 | CASSVSAGGYNEQFF | TGTGCCAGCAGTGTCTCGGCGGGAGGGTACAATGAGCAGTTCTTC
. | TRBJ1-2 | . | TRBV5-1 | CASRLDPGQTGRSGGYTF | TGCGCCAGCAGACTGGATCCCGGACAGACCGGCAGGTCTGGTGGCTACACCTTC
. | TRBJ1-5 | . | TRBV6-1 | CASSERGQPQHF | TGTGCCAGCAGTGAACGAGGTCAGCCCCAGCATTTT
. | TRBJ1-1 | once | TRBV4-3 | CASSQAGLGGTEAFF | TGCGCCAGCAGCCAGGCGGGTTTGGGGGGGACTGAAGCTTTCTTT
TRBD1 | TRBJ2-3 | . | TRBV2 | CVRGQGRDTQYF | TGCGTTCGGGGACAGGGCAGGGATACGCAGTATTTT
TRBD2 | TRBJ2-5 | . | TRBV5-1 | CASKLGTSGPQETQYF | TGCGCCAGCAAGTTAGGAACTAGCGGGCCCCAAGAGACCCAGTACTTC
TRBD1 | TRBJ1-3 | few | TRBV7-9 | CASTDPTSWSPGGSGNTIYF | TGTGCCAGCACCGACCCCACGTCATGGAGCCCAGGGGGGAGTGGAAACACCATATATTTT
TRBD2 | TRBJ2-7 | . | TRBV7-2 | CASSLPGGGTYEQYF | TGTGCCAGCAGTTTACCTGGGGGGGGAACCTACGAGCAGTACTTC
TRBD1 | TRBJ2-1 | . | TRBV9 | CASSVDFRTGAYNEQFF | TGTGCCAGCAGCGTAGACTTCAGGACAGGGGCCTACAATGAGCAGTTCTTC
. | TRBJ1-6 | . | TRBV28 | CASSQGGTDDNSPLHF | TGTGCCAGCTCCCAGGGAGGGACTGATGATAATTCACCCCTCCACTTT
. | TRBJ1-1 | once | TRBV30 | CAWTVNTEAFF | TGTGCCTGGACCGTGAACACTGAAGCTTTCTTT
. | TRBJ1-1 | . | TRBV5-6 | CASSPVWARQAFF | TGTGCCAGCAGCCCTGTGTGGGCCCGGCAAGCTTTCTTT
TRBD1 | TRBJ1-5 | . | TRBV28 | CASSYRGSNQPQHF | TGTGCCAGCAGTTACAGGGGGAGCAATCAGCCCCAGCATTTT
TRBD1 | TRBJ2-7 | . | TRBV6-5 | CASSPRTGTSYEQYF | TGTGCCAGCAGTCCAAGGACAGGGACGTCCTACGAGCAGTACTTC
TRBD1 | TRBJ2-7 | . | TRBV18 | CASSDRTGPAEQYF | TGTGCCAGCTCAGATAGGACAGGGCCAGCCGAGCAGTACTTC
. | TRBJ2-1 | . | TRBV11-2 | CASSLDWEVYNEQFF | TGTGCCAGCAGCTTAGATTGGGAGGTTTACAATGAGCAGTTCTTC
. | TRBJ1-5 | . | TRBV28 | CASSPAMAGHTQPQHF | TGTGCCAGCAGTCCTGCTATGGCAGGTCATACTCAGCCCCAGCATTTT
. | TRBJ1-3 | . | TRBV28 | CASSSLGSGDGNTIYF | TGTGCCAGCAGTTCACTAGGTAGCGGGGATGGAAACACCATATATTTT
. | TRBJ1-1 | . | TRBV5-1 | CASSSEGPTEAFF | TGCGCCAGCAGCTCCGAGGGCCCCACTGAAGCTTTCTTT
. | TRBJ2-1 | . | TRBV7-6 | CASSSTGNEQFF | TGTGCCAGCAGCTCGACCGGGAATGAGCAGTTCTTC
. | TRBJ1-1 | . | TRBV28 | CASSPPRQTNTEAFF | TGTGCCAGCAGCCCCCCCCGGCAGACTAACACTGAAGCTTTCTTT
TRBD2 | TRBJ2-1 | . | TRBV3-1/TRBV3-2 | CASSLVGTSDEQFF | TGTGCCAGCAGCCTGGTGGGGACTAGCGATGAGCAGTTCTTC
. | TRBJ2-7 | . | TRBV15 | CATSRGGGDNPYEQYF | TGTGCCACCAGCAGAGGTGGTGGGGACAACCCCTACGAGCAGTACTTC
. | TRBJ2-2 | . | TRBV5-1 | CASRGTPNTGELFF | TGCGCCAGCAGGGGGACTCCGAACACCGGGGAGCTGTTTTTT
TRBD1 | TRBJ1-5 | few | TRBV28 | CATETPTGGGNQPQHF | TGTGCCACGGAGACACCGACAGGGGGTGGCAATCAGCCCCAGCATTTT
TRBD1 | TRBJ2-7 | . | TRBV6-6 | CASAERTGEDYEQYF | TGTGCCAGCGCCGAAAGGACAGGGGAGGACTACGAGCAGTACTTC
. | TRBJ2-1 | . | TRBV5-4 | CASRGGYYNEQFF | TGTGCCAGCCGTGGAGGGTACTACAATGAGCAGTTCTTC
. | TRBJ1-2 | . | TRBV6-5 | CASSYEGVGRYGYTF | TGTGCCAGCAGTTACGAGGGGGTGGGTCGTTATGGCTACACCTTC
. | TRBJ1-5 | . | TRBV2 | CASSEEGYSNQPQHF | TGTGCCAGCAGTGAGGAGGGCTATAGCAATCAGCCCCAGCATTTT
TRBD2 | TRBJ2-3 | . | TRBV19 | CASTFSGGEDTQYF | TGTGCCAGTACCTTTTCCGGGGGGGAAGATACGCAGTATTTT
. | TRBJ1-2 | . | TRBV11-2 | CASSPDALASGYTF | TGTGCCAGCAGCCCAGACGCCTTGGCTAGTGGCTACACCTTC
TRBD1 | TRBJ2-7 | . | TRBV30 | CAWSKDRTYEQYF | TGTGCCTGGAGCAAGGACAGGACCTACGAGCAGTACTTC
TRBD1 | TRBJ1-2 | . | TRBV30 | CAWSRGSSYGYTF | TGTGCCTGGAGCAGGGGGTCTAGCTATGGCTACACCTTC